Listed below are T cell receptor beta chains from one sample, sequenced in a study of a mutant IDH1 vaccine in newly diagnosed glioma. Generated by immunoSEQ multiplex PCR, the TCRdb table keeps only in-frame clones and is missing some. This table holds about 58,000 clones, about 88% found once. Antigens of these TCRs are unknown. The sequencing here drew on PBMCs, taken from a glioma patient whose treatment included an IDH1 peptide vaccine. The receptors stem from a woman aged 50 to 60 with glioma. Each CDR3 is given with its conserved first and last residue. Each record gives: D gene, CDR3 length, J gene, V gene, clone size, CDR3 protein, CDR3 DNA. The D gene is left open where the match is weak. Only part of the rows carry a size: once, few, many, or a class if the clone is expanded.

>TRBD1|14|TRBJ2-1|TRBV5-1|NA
CASNLRQGGDEQFF
TGCGCCAGCAACCTTCGACAGGGTGGCGATGAGCAGTTCTTC
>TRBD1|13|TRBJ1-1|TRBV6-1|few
CASTQTQGTEAFF
TGTGCCAGCACCCAAACACAGGGGACTGAAGCTTTCTTT
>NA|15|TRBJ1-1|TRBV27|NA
CASSWGLSINTEAFF
TGTGCCAGCAGTTGGGGACTCTCAATTAACACTGAAGCTTTCTTT
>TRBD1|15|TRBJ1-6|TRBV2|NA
CASSEATGAASPLHF
TGTGCCAGCAGTGAAGCAACAGGGGCGGCTTCACCCCTCCACTTT
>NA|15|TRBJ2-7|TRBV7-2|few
CASSLAVGQAYEQYF
TGTGCCAGCAGCTTAGCGGTAGGGCAGGCGTACGAGCAGTACTTC
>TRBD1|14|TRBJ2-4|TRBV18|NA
CASSPRDRDNIQYF
TGTGCCAGCTCCCCCCGGGACAGGGACAACATTCAGTACTTC
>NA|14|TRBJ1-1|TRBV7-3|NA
CASSLLGPNTEAFF
TGTGCCAGCAGCTTACTGGGACCGAACACTGAAGCTTTCTTT
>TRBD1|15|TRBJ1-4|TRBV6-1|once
CASSGTGGLNEKLFF
TGTGCCAGCAGTGGGACAGGGGGGCTTAATGAAAAACTGTTTTTT
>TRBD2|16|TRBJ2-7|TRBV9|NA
CASSSASGTDSYEQYF
TGTGCCAGCAGCTCGGCTAGCGGGACCGACTCCTACGAGCAGTACTTC
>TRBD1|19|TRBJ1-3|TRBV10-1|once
CASSESRKTGGISGYTIYF
TGCGCCAGCAGTGAGTCGAGGAAGACAGGGGGAATTTCCGGGTACACCATATATTTT
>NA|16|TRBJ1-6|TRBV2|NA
CASSAGGPVNNSPLHF
TGTGCCAGCAGTGCCGGGGGGCCAGTAAATAATTCACCCCTCCACTTT
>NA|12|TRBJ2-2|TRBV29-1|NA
CSIGQNTGELFF
TGCAGCATAGGACAGAACACCGGGGAGCTGTTTTTT
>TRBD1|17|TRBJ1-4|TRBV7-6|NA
CASSLEGQGVANEKLFF
TGTGCCAGCAGCTTAGAAGGACAGGGGGTAGCTAATGAAAAACTGTTTTTT
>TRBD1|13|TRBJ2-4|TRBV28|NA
CASRRDSGDIQYF
TGTGCCAGCAGACGGGACAGTGGGGACATTCAGTACTTC
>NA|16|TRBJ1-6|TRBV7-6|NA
CASSLEEGNLRSPLHF
TGTGCCAGCAGCTTAGAAGAGGGGAATTTAAGGTCACCCCTCCACTTT
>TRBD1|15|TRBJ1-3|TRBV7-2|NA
CASRNDRAKENTIYF
TGTGCCAGCAGGAACGACAGGGCAAAGGAAAACACCATATATTTT
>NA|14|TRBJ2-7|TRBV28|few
CASSLPGDWYEQYF
TGTGCCAGCAGTTTACCAGGGGACTGGTACGAGCAGTACTTC
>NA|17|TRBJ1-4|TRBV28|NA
CASSRGGDSATNEKLFF
TGTGCCAGCAGCCGGGGAGGGGATAGTGCAACTAATGAAAAACTGTTTTTT
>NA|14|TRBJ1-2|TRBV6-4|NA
CASSDSLGSYGYTF
TGTGCCAGCAGTGACTCATTGGGCTCATATGGCTACACCTTC
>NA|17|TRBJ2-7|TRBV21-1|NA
CASSKGNGDRVSREQYF
TGTGCCAGCAGCAAAGGAAACGGAGACAGGGTCTCAAGGGAGCAGTACTTC
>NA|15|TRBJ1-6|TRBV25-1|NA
CASSASRGHNSPLHF
TGTGCCAGCAGTGCCAGTCGAGGTCATAATTCACCCCTCCACTTT
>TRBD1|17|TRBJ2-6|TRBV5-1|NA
CASSFGTGGPGANVLTF
TGCGCCAGCAGCTTCGGGACAGGGGGACCCGGGGCCAACGTCCTGACTTTC
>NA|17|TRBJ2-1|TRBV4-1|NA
CASSQEPHASSYNEQFF
TGCGCCAGCAGCCAAGAACCCCACGCTAGCTCCTACAATGAGCAGTTCTTC
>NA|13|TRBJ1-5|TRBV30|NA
CAWRRTENQPQHF
TGTGCCTGGAGGAGGACAGAAAATCAGCCCCAGCATTTT
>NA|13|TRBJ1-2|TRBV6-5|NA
CASSSGGGRGYTF
TGTGCCAGCAGTTCCGGGGGAGGAAGGGGCTACACCTTC
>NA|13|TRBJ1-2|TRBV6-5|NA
CASSPTPRHGYTF
TGTGCCAGCAGCCCGACACCCAGGCATGGCTACACCTTC
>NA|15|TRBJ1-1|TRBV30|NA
CAWHGQSLANTEAFF
TGTGCCTGGCACGGACAGAGCCTAGCAAACACTGAAGCTTTCTTT
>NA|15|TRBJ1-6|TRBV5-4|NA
CASSFAGGGNSPLHF
TGTGCCAGCAGCTTTGCAGGAGGAGGTAATTCACCCCTCCACTTT
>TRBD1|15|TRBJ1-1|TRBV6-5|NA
CASSYSTGIGPEAFF
TGTGCCAGCAGTTACTCGACAGGGATAGGACCTGAAGCTTTCTTT